The 18 T cell receptor beta chains below were found in one sample sequenced in a study of T-cell reconstitution after alpha-beta-depleted transplantation in children. Preparation of the TCRbeta library was carried out with unique molecular identifiers. In TCRdb, the PCR reads were re-called with MiXCR into one record per CDR3 protein. The table shows 350,000 to 400,000 distinct CDR3 sequences, with just over 20% occurring only once. The specimen was PBMCs from the stem cell graft donor, collected from the stem cell graft. These receptors were obtained from a human donor who donated a stem cell graft to a child with acute myeloid leukemia.

V and J are TRBV6-2 or TRBV6-3 and TRBJ2-1, with TRBD2 matching over 15 bases. Germline trimming cut 6 bases from V and 0 bases from J; bases unmatched to any gene: 6. The CDR3 runs to 18 residues. In germline, CDR1 is MNHEY, CDR2 SVGEGT. CDR3 amino acids: CASRGLAGGPGSYNEQFF. CDR3 DNA: TGTGCCAGCAGGGGACTAGCGGGAGGACCGGGCTCCTACAATGAGCAGTTCTTC.

This clonotype was detected ten times or more. The CDR3 coding sequence is TGCGCCAGCAGCTTGGGCACAGGCCGCTACGAGCAGTACTTC. It translates to CASSLGTGRYEQYF. The J gene is TRBJ2-7, the V gene TRBV5-1, with a possible D match to TRBD1 (5 bases). V was clipped by 0 bases and J by 3 bases, with 10 bases between them. The CDR3 has 14 residues. CDR1 and CDR2 (germline): SGHRS, YFSETQ.

The sample holds many counts of this clonotype. V is TRBV7-2 and J is TRBJ2-3; D assignment may be TRBD1 or TRBD2 (6 bases each). The V and J ends lost 3 bases and 2 bases respectively, with 12 bases between them. The germline V gene has CDR1 SGHTA and CDR2 FQGNSA. There are 15 residues in the CDR3. CDR3 bases: TGTGCCAGCAGCTTGGCGGGACACCCCACAGATACGCAGTATTTT. Translated: CASSLAGHPTDTQYF.

The genes are TRBV4-1 and TRBJ1-6, with 7 nucleotides matching TRBD1. This CDR3 region has 19 residues. CDR1 is MGHRA and CDR2 is YSYEKL in the germline V gene. Losses at the gene ends were 4 bases for V and 7 bases for J; bases not matched to a gene: 19. The CDR3 region has the DNA TGCGCCAGCAGCCCTTTCATAAGCATCGCGGGACAGCTGAATTCACCCCTCCACTTT. Its translation is CASSPFISIAGQLNSPLHF.

This clonotype showed up many times. CDR3 nucleotides: TGTGCCAGCAGTTACTCGATCGGGGAAGAGACCCAGTACTTC. It encodes CASSYSIGEETQYF. The rearrangement links TRBV6-5 to TRBJ2-5, with D possibly matching TRBD2 (5 bases). V shed 0 bases and J shed 3 bases, with 8 bases lying between them. Per germline, CDR1 MNHEY and CDR2 SVGAGI. The length of the CDR3 is 14 residues.

This clonotype was detected ten times or more. The gene calls are TRBV20-1 and TRBJ2-7; 11 bases map to TRBD2. Germline V lookup: CDR1 DFQATT, CDR2 SNEGSKA (reference sequence). The CDR3 consists of 14 residues. Unmatched junction bases numbered 4, after V lost 5 bases and J lost 1 base. This CDR3 reads CSALRTSGSYEQYF. CDR3 coding DNA: TGCAGTGCTTTAAGGACTAGCGGGTCCTACGAGCAGTACTTC.

This clonotype was counted between two and nine times. The V gene is TRBV4-1, the J gene TRBJ2-7; D gene ambiguous. This CDR3 region has 15 residues. The germline V gene has CDR1 MGHRA and CDR2 YSYEKL. V was trimmed by 0 bases and J by 4 bases, leaving 13 bases between them. The CDR3 loop is CASSQEQKGLYEQYF. In nucleotides, the CDR3 is TGCGCCAGCAGCCAAGAACAGAAGGGCCTATACGAGCAGTACTTC.

The rearrangement links TRBV5-6 to TRBJ2-7; TRBD2 agrees at 11 bases. The germline V gene encodes CDR1 SGHDT and CDR2 YYEEEE. The CDR3 spans 15 residues. Trimming at V came to 0 bases and at J to 2 bases, leaving 1 base not matched to a gene. The DNA for the CDR3 is TGTGCCAGCAGCTTGGCGGGACTAGCGGCCTACGAGCAGTACTTC. Its protein is CASSLAGLAAYEQYF.

This clonotype was counted many times. CDR3 coding DNA: TGCAGCGTTGATTGGGCAGGGGGCGAAGTCACTGAAGCTTTCTTT. This gives the protein CSVDWAGGEVTEAFF. The rearrangement links TRBV29-1 to TRBJ1-1; 8 bases agree with TRBD1. V was clipped by 3 bases and J by 4 bases; unmatched bases: 10. Looked up from germline, CDR1 is SQVTM and CDR2 is ANQGSEA. This CDR3 is built from 15 residues.

This clonotype occurred many times. The V and J genes are TRBV20-1 and TRBJ1-2; a weak D match, TRBD1 (6 bases). Germline loops: CDR1 DFQATT, CDR2 SNEGSKA (reference sequence). This CDR3 has 14 amino acids. Trimming left V 4 bases short and J 6 bases short, with 18 bases between. CDR3 region: CSAKSDGQWNGYTF. DNA for the CDR3: TGCAGTGCTAAAAGCGACGGACAGTGGAATGGCTACACCTTC.

The genes are TRBV9 and TRBJ2-1; TRBD1 matches at 9 bases. The V and J ends lost 0 bases and 7 bases, in that order; junction bases with no gene match: 5. The CDR3 sequence is 15 residues long. The germline CDR1 and CDR2 sequences are SGDLS and YYNGEE. CDR3 in DNA: TGTGCCAGCAGCGTAGATCATGGGACAGGGAATGAGCAGTTCTTC. This encodes CASSVDHGTGNEQFF.

This clonotype was found a few times. The V call is TRBV4-3, the J call TRBJ2-3; weak D call: TRBD1 (5 bases). Per the germline V gene, CDR1 is LGHNA and CDR2 is YSLEER. The CDR3 extends over 16 amino acids. Trimming left V 1 base short and J 0 bases short, with 11 bases between. The CDR3 DNA reads as TGCGCCAGCAGCCAAGGAAGGGGTATTAGCACAGATACGCAGTATTTT. Translation: CASSQGRGISTDTQYF.

This clonotype was found many times. V and J are TRBV20-1 and TRBJ2-3, with TRBD2 matching over 8 bases. The CDR3 is 15 residues long. Per germline, CDR1 DFQATT and CDR2 SNEGSKA (reference sequence). V lost 0 bases to trimming and J lost 3 bases; unmatched junction nucleotides: 5. This CDR3 is CSARDGLAGTDTQYF. The CDR3 region has the DNA TGCAGTGCTAGAGATGGACTAGCTGGGACAGATACGCAGTATTTT.

This clonotype was observed many times. This CDR3 is CSANGVGSNQPQHF. As DNA, the CDR3 is TGCAGTGCCAACGGGGTAGGGAGCAATCAGCCCCAGCATTTT. The V gene is TRBV20-1, the J gene TRBJ1-5; D not resolved. Trimming took off 6 bases at V and 1 base at J, with 13 bases between the two ends. CDR3 length equals 14 residues. The germline gives CDR1 DFQATT, CDR2 SNEGSKA (reference sequence).

This clonotype was recorded a few times. The chain links TRBV25-1 to TRBJ1-2; D gene unclear. The CDR3 runs 12 residues. V lost 2 bases and J 5 bases, leaving 6 bases between the germline ends. Germline loops: CDR1 MGHDK, CDR2 SYGVNS. In DNA, the CDR3 is TGTGCCAGCAGTGAACAAGGGTATGGCTACACCTTC. Translating gives CASSEQGYGYTF.

This clonotype was counted only a few times. V is TRBV25-1 and J is TRBJ2-7, with D perhaps assigned TRBD1 or TRBD2 (7 bases each). The CDR3 runs to 14 residues. V lost 1 base to trimming and J lost 5 bases, with 12 bases between them. Germline CDR1 and CDR2: MGHDK and SYGVNS. The CDR3 DNA is TGTGCCAGCAGTGAATGGGAGGGGGCGGACGAGCAGTACTTC. Its protein is CASSEWEGADEQYF.

The gene calls are TRBV12-3 or TRBV12-4 and TRBJ2-5; D unclear. V lost 5 bases and J 5 bases, leaving 6 bases between the germline ends. The CDR3 sequence is 11 residues long. The CDR3 coding sequence is TGTGCCAGCAGTCAACTGGAGACCCAGTACTTC. Protein: CASSQLETQYF.

This clonotype was counted many times. The chain couples TRBV5-1 to TRBJ2-3; TRBD2 aligns across 7 bases. CDR1 is SGHRS and CDR2 is YFSETQ in the germline V gene. The CDR3 totals 16 residues. Losses at the gene ends were 2 bases for V and 5 bases for J; bases not matched to a gene: 11. The CDR3 bases are TGCGCCAGCAGCTTCGAGGGAGGGCCCGTTGGAGATACGCAGTATTTT. Protein sequence: CASSFEGGPVGDTQYF.